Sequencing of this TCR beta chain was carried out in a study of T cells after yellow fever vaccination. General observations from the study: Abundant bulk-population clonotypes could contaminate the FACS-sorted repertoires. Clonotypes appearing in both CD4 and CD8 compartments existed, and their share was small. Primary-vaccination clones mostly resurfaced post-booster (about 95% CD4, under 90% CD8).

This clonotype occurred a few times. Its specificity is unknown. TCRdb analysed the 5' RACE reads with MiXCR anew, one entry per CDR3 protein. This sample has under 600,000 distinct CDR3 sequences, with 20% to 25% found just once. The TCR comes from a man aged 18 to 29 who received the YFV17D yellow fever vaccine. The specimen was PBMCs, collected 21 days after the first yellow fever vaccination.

The CDR3 nucleotides are TGTGCCAGCAGCTTACCCCCAGGGGGAGCTTTCTTT. This translates into CASSLPPGGAFF. The chain is built from TRBV7-9 and TRBJ1-1, with TRBD1 matching 7 bases. V trimming: 2 bases; J trimming: 10 bases; junction bases outside the gene matches: 4. There are 12 residues in the CDR3. Per the germline V gene, CDR1 is SEHNR and CDR2 is FQNEAQ (reference sequence).